This TCR beta chain was identified during a study of cytomegalovirus exposure and HLA in healthy donors. Study-level results: For most TCR beta V segments, an earlier analysis put the productive rate at about 90% or about 30% of the time. Exclusion applied to some V segments, including TRBV6-2 and TRBV6-3, as they were indistinguishable.

The donors gave bone marrow, and they were healthy. In the case of this clone: As yet, its antigen is unknown.

The CDR3 runs to 15 residues. V shed 1 base and J 4 bases; nucleotides not matched to a gene: 3. The V gene's germline CDR1 is MGHRA and CDR2 YSYEKL. A multiplex PCR was run with 60 Vbeta primers and 13 Jbeta primers. Libraries were prepared by immunoSEQ multiplex PCR; TCRdb keeps only in-frame clonotypes and omits some of them. The sample lists 180,000 or so clones; around four fifths were seen once. The receptor was isolated from a man between 18 and 35 years old in good health and CMV-seronegative. The chain recombines TRBV4-1 with TRBJ2-2, with TRBD1 matching 7 bases. Specimen: PBMCs. CDR3 in DNA: TGCGCCAGCAGCCAAGGACAGGGTATCACCGGGGAGCTGTTTTTT. Encoded protein: CASSQGQGITGELFF.